The clone carrying this TCR beta chain was seen a handful of times. Its antigen is unidentified. A TCRbeta library incorporating unique molecular identifiers was prepared. TCRdb redid the calling of the PCR reads with MiXCR, one entry per CDR3 protein. The profile shows about 980,000 distinct CDR3 sequences, about 29% of them singletons. This entry is derived from a study of T-cell reconstitution after alpha-beta-depleted transplantation in children. Broader study findings: Reports say that about two months after transplant, the alpha-beta T cells came out of several hundred graft clones that had expanded.

This CDR3 comprises 14 residues. Trimming left V 0 bases short and J 7 bases short, with 12 bases between. Germline V gene sequence: CDR1 LGHNA, CDR2 YSLEER. The clonotype was recovered from a boy under three years old who had a stem cell transplant for SCID, so the T cells may come from the graft donor. This sequence joins TRBV4-3 and TRBJ1-2; tentatively, D is TRBD1 (5 bases). The sequences come from PBMCs, mostly from graft donor cells, collected 360 days after TCRalphabeta/CD19-depleted stem cell transplant. The CDR3, as DNA: TGCGCCAGCAGCCAAGATCCCACAGGCGTTGGCTACACCTTC. Translated: CASSQDPTGVGYTF.